Each of the 2 T cell receptor beta chains below was sequenced from the same sample in a study of blood T cells in healthy people across ages. It was with a sample-barcoded 5' primer and a J-beta primer mix that a second PCR of roughly 6 to 12 cycles was run. TCRdb reprocessed the 5' RACE reads via MiXCR and lists one record per CDR3 protein. The table includes just under 900,000 distinct CDR3 sequences, around 28% detected once. The sample was blood. The receptors stem from an elderly woman in good health.

This clonotype occurred many times. V usage is TRBV4-2 and J usage is TRBJ2-1; D gene uncertain. This CDR3 is built from 16 residues. The germline gives CDR1 LGHNA, CDR2 YNFKEQ. With 1 base removed from V and 0 bases from J, the gap between germline ends came to 10 bases. CDR3 region: CASSQVVASSYNEQFF. The CDR3 nucleotides are TGTGCCAGCAGCCAAGTCGTGGCGAGCTCCTACAATGAGCAGTTCTTC.

This clonotype was detected many times. The chain's CDR3 is CSVERGEETQYF. The DNA for the CDR3 is TGCAGCGTAGAGCGGGGAGAGGAGACCCAGTACTTC. The chain couples TRBV29-1 to TRBJ2-5; 7 bases are a match to TRBD2. Germline V lookup: CDR1 SQVTM, CDR2 ANQGSEA. V lost 6 bases, J lost 5 bases, and 6 bases stayed unmatched. The CDR3 length is 12 residues.